The T cell receptor (beta chain) described here comes from a study of blood T cell repertoires in COVID-19. Study background: Acute-phase and convalescent COVID-19 samples originated in the United States, Italy and Spain. T cells, B-cell-depleted T cells, or PBMCs provided the cDNA or gDNA that served as material.

This CDR3 is 13 amino acids long. The germline CDR1 and CDR2 sequences are SGDLS and YYNGEE. Trimming took 0 bases from V and 2 from J, leaving 6 bases between them. In the authors' workflow: Amplifying reference gene primers gave estimates of nucleated cell counts. Clones were read by immunoSEQ multiplex PCR, and TCRdb kept only the in-frame ones, dropping some. The V and J calls and clone size were taken over from that table, and D and trimming were inferred from the DNA. The table shows about 170,000 clones, with 88% occurring only once. The chain is built from TRBV9 and TRBJ2-7; D call uncertain. Sample: peripheral blood. This receptor was obtained from a man in his fifties who had recovered from COVID-19. The CDR3 region has the DNA TGTGCCAGCAGCGTAGGGCAGACCTACGAGCAGTACTTC. This codes for CASSVGQTYEQYF.